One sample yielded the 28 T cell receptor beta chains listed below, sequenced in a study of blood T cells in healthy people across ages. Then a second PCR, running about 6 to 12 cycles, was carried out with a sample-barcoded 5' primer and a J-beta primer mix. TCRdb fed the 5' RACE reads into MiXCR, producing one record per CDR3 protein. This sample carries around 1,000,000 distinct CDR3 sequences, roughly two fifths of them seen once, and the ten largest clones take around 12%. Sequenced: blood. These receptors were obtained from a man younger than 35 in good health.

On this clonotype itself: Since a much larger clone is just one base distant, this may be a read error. CDR3 in amino acids: CASSQGGPLADTQYF. For the CDR3, the DNA is TGCGCCAGCAGTCAGGGGGGCCCTTTGGCAGATACGCAGTATTTT. The chain employs TRBV4-3 and TRBJ2-3, with D possibly matching TRBD1 (7 bases). The length of the CDR3 is 15 residues. Trimming left V 6 bases short and J 4 bases short, with 17 bases between. The germline V gene encodes CDR1 LGHNA and CDR2 YSLEER.

The DNA of the CDR3 is TGCGCCAGCAGCCCAAGTGAGGGGGAGGTAGATACGCAGTATTTT. This codes for CASSPSEGEVDTQYF. The rearrangement links TRBV4-1 to TRBJ2-3; perhaps D is TRBD1 or TRBD2 (6 bases each). The CDR3 is made up of 15 amino acids. In germline, CDR1 is MGHRA, CDR2 YSYEKL. V was shortened by 4 bases and J by 5 bases, with 16 bases between the two germline ends.

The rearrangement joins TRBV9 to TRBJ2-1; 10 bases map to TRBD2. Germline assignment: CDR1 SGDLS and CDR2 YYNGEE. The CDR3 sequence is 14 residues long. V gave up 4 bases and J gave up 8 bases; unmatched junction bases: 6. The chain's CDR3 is CASSQLAGDDEQFF. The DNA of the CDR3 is TGTGCCAGCAGCCAGCTAGCGGGGGATGATGAGCAGTTCTTC. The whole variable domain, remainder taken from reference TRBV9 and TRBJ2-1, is DSGVTQTPKHLITATGQRVTLRCSPRSGDLSVYWYQQSLDQGLQFLIQYYNGEERAKGNILERFSAQQFPDLHSELNLSSLELGDSALYFCASSQLAGDDEQFFGPGTRLTVL.

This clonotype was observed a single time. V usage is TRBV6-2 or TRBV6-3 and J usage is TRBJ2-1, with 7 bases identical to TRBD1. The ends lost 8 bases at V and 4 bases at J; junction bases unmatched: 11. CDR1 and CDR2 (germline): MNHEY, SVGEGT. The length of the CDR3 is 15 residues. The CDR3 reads CASVETGEPYNEQFF. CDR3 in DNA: TGTGCCAGCGTGGAAACAGGGGAACCATACAATGAGCAGTTCTTC.

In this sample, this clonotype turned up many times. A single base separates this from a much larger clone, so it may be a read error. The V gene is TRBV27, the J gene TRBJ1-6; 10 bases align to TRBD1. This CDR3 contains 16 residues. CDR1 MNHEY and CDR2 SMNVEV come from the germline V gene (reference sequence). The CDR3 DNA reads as TGTGCCAGCAGCAGAAGACAGGGGGCCCATAATTCACCCCCCCACTTT. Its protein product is CASSRRQGAHNSPPHF.

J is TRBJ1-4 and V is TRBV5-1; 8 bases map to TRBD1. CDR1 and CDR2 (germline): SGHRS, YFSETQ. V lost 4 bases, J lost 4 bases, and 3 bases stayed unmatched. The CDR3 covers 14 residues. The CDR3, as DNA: TGCGCCAGCAGCACCGACAGGGGTAATGAAAAACTGTTTTTT. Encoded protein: CASSTDRGNEKLFF. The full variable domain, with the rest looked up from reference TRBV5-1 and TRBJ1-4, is KAGVTQTPRYLIKTRGQQVTLSCSPISGHRSVSWYQQTPGQGLQFLFEYFSETQRNKGNFPGRFSGRQFSNSRSEMNVSTLELGDSALYLCASSTDRGNEKLFFGSGTQLSVL.

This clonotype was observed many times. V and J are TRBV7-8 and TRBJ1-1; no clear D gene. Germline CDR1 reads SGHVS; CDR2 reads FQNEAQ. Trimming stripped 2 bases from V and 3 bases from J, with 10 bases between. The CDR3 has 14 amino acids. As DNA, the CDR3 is TGTGCCAGCAGCTTACCGGGTGGGGACACTGAAGCTTTCTTT. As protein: CASSLPGGDTEAFF.

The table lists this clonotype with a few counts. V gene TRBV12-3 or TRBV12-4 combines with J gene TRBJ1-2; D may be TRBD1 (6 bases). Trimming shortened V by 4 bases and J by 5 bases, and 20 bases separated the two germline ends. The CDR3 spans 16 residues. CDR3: CASSSGSGGAGYGYTF. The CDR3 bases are TGTGCCAGCAGTTCGGGTTCTGGGGGGGCCGGGTATGGCTACACCTTC.

DNA for the CDR3: TGTGCCAGCGGGACCGGGACAATTTATGGCTACACCTTC. Translated: CASGTGTIYGYTF. The chain has TRBV2 and TRBJ1-2; D is possibly TRBD1 (6 bases). Trimming left V 8 bases short and J 5 bases short, with 15 bases between. CDR3 length: 13 amino acids. CDR1 SNHLY and CDR2 FYNNEI come from the germline V gene. Full variable domain (remainder filled in from reference TRBV2 and TRBJ1-2): EPEVTQTPSHQVTQMGQEVILRCVPISNHLYFYWYRQILGQKVEFLVSFYNNEISEKSEIFDDQFSVERPDGSNFTLKIRSTKLEDSAMYFCASGTGTIYGYTFGSGTRLTVV.

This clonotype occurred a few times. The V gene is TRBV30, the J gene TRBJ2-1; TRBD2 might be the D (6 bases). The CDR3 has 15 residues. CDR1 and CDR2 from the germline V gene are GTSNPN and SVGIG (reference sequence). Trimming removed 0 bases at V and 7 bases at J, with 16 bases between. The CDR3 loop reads CAWSVPAGSENEQFF. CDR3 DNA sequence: TGTGCCTGGAGTGTACCTGCGGGGTCGGAGAATGAGCAGTTCTTC.

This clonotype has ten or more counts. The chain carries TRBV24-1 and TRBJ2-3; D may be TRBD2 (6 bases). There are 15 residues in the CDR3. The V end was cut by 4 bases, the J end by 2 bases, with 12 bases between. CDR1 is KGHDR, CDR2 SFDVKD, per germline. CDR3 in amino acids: CATSDTGELTDTQYF. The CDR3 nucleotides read TGTGCCACCAGTGACACGGGGGAGCTCACAGATACGCAGTATTTT.

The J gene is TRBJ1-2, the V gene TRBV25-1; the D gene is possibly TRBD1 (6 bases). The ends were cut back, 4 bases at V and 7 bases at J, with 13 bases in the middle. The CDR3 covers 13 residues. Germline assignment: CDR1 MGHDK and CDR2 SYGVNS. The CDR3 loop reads CASSVDSALGYTF. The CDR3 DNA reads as TGTGCCAGCAGTGTGGACAGCGCCCTTGGCTACACCTTC.

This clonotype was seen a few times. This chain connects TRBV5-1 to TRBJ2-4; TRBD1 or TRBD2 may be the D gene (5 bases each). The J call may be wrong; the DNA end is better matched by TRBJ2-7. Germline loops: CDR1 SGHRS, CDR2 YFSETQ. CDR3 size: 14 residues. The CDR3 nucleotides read TGCGCCAGCAGCCCTTTCGAGGGGTCCTACGAGCAGTACTTC. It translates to CASSPFEGSYEQYF.

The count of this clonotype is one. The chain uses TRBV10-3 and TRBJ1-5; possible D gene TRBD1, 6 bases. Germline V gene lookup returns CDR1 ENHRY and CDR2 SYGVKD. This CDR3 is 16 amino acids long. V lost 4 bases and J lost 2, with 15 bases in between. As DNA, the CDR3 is TGTGCCATCAGTGCGGCGGGGAGGGGGGGCAATCAGCCCCAGCATTTT. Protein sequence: CAISAAGRGGNQPQHF.

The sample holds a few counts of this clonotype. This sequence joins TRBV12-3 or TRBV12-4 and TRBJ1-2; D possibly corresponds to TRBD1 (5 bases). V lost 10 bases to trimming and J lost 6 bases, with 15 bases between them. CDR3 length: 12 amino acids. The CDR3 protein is CATARQPDGYTF. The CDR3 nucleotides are TGTGCCACTGCCCGACAGCCGGATGGCTACACCTTC.

The CDR3 nucleotides read TGCGCCAGCAGCCAAGATCTGGCAGCTCCCGCTCAGCCCCAGCATTTT. It yields the protein CASSQDLAAPAQPQHF. The V call is TRBV4-3, the J call TRBJ1-5; D is ambiguous. This CDR3 region has 16 residues. The germline V gene has CDR1 LGHNA and CDR2 YSLEER. With 0 bases removed from V and 6 bases from J, the gap between germline ends came to 15 bases.

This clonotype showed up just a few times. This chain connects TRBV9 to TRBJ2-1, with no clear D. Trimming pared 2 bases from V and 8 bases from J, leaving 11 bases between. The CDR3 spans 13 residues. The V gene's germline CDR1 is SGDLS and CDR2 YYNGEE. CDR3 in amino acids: CASSVLTRDEQFF. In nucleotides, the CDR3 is TGTGCCAGCAGCGTCCTGACACGCGATGAGCAGTTCTTC.

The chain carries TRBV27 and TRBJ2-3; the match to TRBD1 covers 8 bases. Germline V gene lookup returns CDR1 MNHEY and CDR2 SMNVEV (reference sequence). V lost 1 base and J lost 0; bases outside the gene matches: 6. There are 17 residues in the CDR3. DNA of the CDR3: TGTGCCAGCAGTTTATTGGGACAGGTCACTAGCACAGATACGCAGTATTTT. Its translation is CASSLLGQVTSTDTQYF.

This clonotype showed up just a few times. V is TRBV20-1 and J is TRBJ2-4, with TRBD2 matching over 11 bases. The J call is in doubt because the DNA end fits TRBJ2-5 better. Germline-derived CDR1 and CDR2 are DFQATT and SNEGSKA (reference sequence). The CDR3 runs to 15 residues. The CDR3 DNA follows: TGCAGTGCTAGGGCCACGGGACTAGCGGAAGAGACCCAGTACTTC. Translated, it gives CSARATGLAEETQYF.

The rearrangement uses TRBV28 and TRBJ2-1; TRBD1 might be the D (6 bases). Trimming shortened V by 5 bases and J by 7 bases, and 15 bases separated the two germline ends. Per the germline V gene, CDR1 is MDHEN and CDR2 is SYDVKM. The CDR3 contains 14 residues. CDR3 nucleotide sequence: TGTGCCAGCAGTGCCCGGGACAAGATTAATGAGCAGTTCTTC. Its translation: CASSARDKINEQFF.

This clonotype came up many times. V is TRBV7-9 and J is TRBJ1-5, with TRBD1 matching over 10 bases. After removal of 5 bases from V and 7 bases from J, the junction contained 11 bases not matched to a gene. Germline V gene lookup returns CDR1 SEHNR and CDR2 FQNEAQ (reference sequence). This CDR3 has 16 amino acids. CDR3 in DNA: TGTGCCAGCAGCCCGATAGGACAGGGGGTGAAGCAGCCCCAGCATTTT. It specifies CASSPIGQGVKQPQHF.

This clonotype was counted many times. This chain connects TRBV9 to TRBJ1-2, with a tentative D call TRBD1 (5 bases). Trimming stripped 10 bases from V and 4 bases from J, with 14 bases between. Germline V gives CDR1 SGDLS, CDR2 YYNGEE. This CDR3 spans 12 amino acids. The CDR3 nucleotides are TGTGCCTCGAAGGGGAGTAGCTATGGCTACACCTTC. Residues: CASKGSSYGYTF.

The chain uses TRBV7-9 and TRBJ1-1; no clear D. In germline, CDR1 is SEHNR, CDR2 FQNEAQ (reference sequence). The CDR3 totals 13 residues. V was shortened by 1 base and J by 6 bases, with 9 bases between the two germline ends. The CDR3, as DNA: TGTGCCAGCAGCTTAGGAGGATATCCTGAAGCTTTCTTT. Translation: CASSLGGYPEAFF.

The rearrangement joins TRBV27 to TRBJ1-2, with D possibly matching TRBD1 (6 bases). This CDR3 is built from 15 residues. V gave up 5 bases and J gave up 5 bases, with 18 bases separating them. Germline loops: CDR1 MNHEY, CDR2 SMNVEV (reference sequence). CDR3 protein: CASSPSRGEGYGYTF. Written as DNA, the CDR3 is TGTGCCAGCAGTCCTAGTAGGGGGGAAGGGTATGGCTACACCTTC.

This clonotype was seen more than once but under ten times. CDR3 sequence reads: CAIRGGDTTDTQYF. In DNA, the CDR3 is TGTGCCATCCGGGGCGGGGACACCACAGATACGCAGTATTTT. The chain recombines TRBV2 with TRBJ2-3, with D perhaps being TRBD1 or TRBD2 (6 bases each). The CDR3 has 14 residues. Germline CDR1 and CDR2: SNHLY and FYNNEI. V gave up 10 bases and J gave up 2 bases, with 16 bases separating them.

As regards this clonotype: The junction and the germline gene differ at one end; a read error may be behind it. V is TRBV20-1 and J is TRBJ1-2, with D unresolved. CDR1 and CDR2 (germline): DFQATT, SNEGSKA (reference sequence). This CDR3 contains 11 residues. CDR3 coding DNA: TGCAGTGCTAGAGACTGGGATGGCTGCACCTTC. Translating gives CSARDWDGCTF.

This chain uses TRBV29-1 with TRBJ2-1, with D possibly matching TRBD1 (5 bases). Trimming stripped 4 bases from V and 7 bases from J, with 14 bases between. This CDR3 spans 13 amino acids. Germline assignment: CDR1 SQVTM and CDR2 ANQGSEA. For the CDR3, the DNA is TGCAGCGTTGTGGGCCCTAACAGGAATGAGCAGTTCTTC. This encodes CSVVGPNRNEQFF.

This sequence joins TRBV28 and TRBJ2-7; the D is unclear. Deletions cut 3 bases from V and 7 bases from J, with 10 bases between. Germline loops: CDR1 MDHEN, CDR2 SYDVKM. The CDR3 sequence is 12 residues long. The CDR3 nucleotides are TGTGCCAGCAGTTTGTTGGGCCGGGAGCAGTACTTC. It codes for CASSLLGREQYF.